This TCR beta chain was found in a study of T cells after yellow fever vaccination. Germline V gene sequence: CDR1 MNHEY, CDR2 SVGAGI. There are 16 residues in the CDR3. V shed 5 bases and J shed 0 bases, with 14 bases lying between them. TCRdb ran MiXCR on the 5' RACE reads and lists one entry per CDR3 protein. The sample has roughly 190,000 distinct CDR3 sequences, more than 9.5% seen once. The sequence came from a man aged 18 to 29 who received the YFV17D yellow fever vaccine. The genes are TRBV6-5 and TRBJ2-1; no clear D. The source was CD8+ T cells sorted from PBMCs, collected 15 days after the yellow fever booster vaccination. CDR3 in amino acids: CASSLDSTSSYNEQFF. CDR3 DNA sequence: TGTGCCAGCAGTCTAGACTCTACCAGCTCCTACAATGAGCAGTTCTTC.